The sequence of this T cell receptor (beta chain) was determined in a study of T cells in tumors and immune-related adverse events (dated by TCRdb to the early 2020s). V drops 4 bases and J drops 8 bases, leaving 9 bases in between. Taken from cysteine to phenylalanine, the CDR3 has 11 residues. The sequence is cut down to CDR3 DNA, 33 bases in frame from base 1. As encoded in the germline V gene (reference sequence), CDR1 is DFQATT while CDR2 is SNEGSKA. The TCR beta locus was amplified and sequenced with the immunoSEQ assay, yielding bulk TCR Vbeta CDR3 data. The paper's processing steps were these. CDR3s were excluded if they were non-productive, were shorter than 7 amino acids, or did not start with C or end with F/W. Analysis was limited to specimens with at least 1000 reads, and clonotypes were defined at the amino acid level. Clonality was computed as 1 minus Pielou's evenness. To equalize library sizes, abundance-weighted random subsampling with replacement was performed and repeated 100 times so that 95% confidence intervals could be reported. Repertoire overlap was quantified with the Morisita overlap index, and the top 40 clones per specimen were checked for overlap with the irAE. Sourced from immuneACCESS, this table was stored by TCRdb with only in-frame sequences that have V and J called. A share of the clones is absent; for the studies checked, an unresolved V gene accounts for under half, and the remainder has no known explanation. From that table come the V and J calls and clone size; the DNA was used to work out D and trimming. The sample table records fewer than 25,000 clones; around nine tenths of these occur just once. Jointly, the top ten make up 1.3% of the sample.

Explained via the paper, the treatment or condition label denotes: nivolumab (PD-1 blockade) given before sampling. The DNeasy Blood and Tissue Kit was used to extract DNA from formalin-fixed paraffin-embedded specimens. About this clone: There is no known antigen for this receptor. No base quality information exists; no much larger clone differs at one position.

The sequencing used lymph node tissue, collected from a patient treated with anti-PD-1 therapy. This receptor was identified in a female donor with metastatic renal cell carcinoma. The sequence is built from TRBV20-1 and TRBJ2-1; matching of 5 bases hints at TRBD1 as the D gene. The CDR3 region has the sequence CSAKGVHEQFF. The DNA reads as follows: TGCAGTGCTAAAGGGGTTCATGAGCAGTTCTTC.